This TCR beta chain is from a study of regulatory T cells in long-lasting Graves disease. This clonotype was counted ten times or more. HTBI primers from iRepertoire and Arm-PCR of CDR3 regions yielded the TCR beta libraries. TCRdb processed the multiplex PCR reads anew with MiXCR; each CDR3 protein has one entry. The sample has 200,000 to 250,000 distinct CDR3 sequences, 20% seen once. The time point denotes: newly diagnosed GD, antithyroid drugs for less than 3 months. From RNA extracted from PBMCs, the TCR library was made. From an endocrinology department in Xi'an, China, came the patients. This TCR derives from a female donor with Graves disease. This material consisted of peripheral blood mononuclear cells (PBMCs), taken at new diagnosis, from a patient treated with antithyroid drugs.

CDR3 loop: CASTTRVSGANVLTF. The DNA of the CDR3 is TGTGCCAGCACGACCAGGGTATCCGGGGCCAACGTCCTGACTTTC. V gene TRBV6-1 combines with J gene TRBJ2-6; D may be TRBD1 (5 bases). This CDR3 region has 15 residues. Germline lookup yields CDR1 MNHNS and CDR2 SASEGT. Between the trimmed V and J ends, which lost 7 bases and 4 bases, there was a span of 14 bases.